The TCR beta chain under discussion was sequenced for a study of cytomegalovirus exposure and HLA in healthy donors. Remarks on this clone: What it binds is unknown.

Study outcomes and limitations: Solely CMV serostatus was available to characterize immune exposure. A further, later analysis showed that HLA-associated TCR beta chains (compared with equally common others) were more clonally expanded.

13 Jbeta primers and 60 Vbeta primers were used for the PCR. Data came from immunoSEQ multiplex PCR; TCRdb stores just in-frame clones and leaves some out. The sample has some 150,000 clones; about four fifths are singletons. As for the donors, each was a healthy bone marrow donor. Sequenced: PBMCs. This receptor was identified in a man aged 25-45 years in good health and CMV-seronegative.

For the CDR3, the DNA is TGTGCCAGTTCTAAAAACCCTCAGGGCAACTATGGCTACACCTTC. Translation gives CASSKNPQGNYGYTF. J is TRBJ1-2 and V is TRBV19; possibly TRBD1 for D (5 bases). The CDR3 consists of 15 residues. Trimming took 8 bases from V and 2 from J, leaving 18 bases between them. Germline lookup yields CDR1 LNHDA and CDR2 SQIVND (reference sequence). Based on the CDR3 plus reference TRBV19 and TRBJ1-2, the full variable domain is DGGITQSPKYLFRKEGQNVTLSCEQNLNHDAMYWYRQDPGQGLRLIYYSQIVNDFQKGDIAEGYSVSREKKESFPLTVTSAQKNPTAFYLCASSKNPQGNYGYTFGSGTRLTVV.